This T cell receptor beta chain was recorded in a study of T cell repertoires in cytomegalovirus infection. Points on this clonotype: The antigen is not known.

Germline CDR1 reads SGHTA; CDR2 reads FQGNSA. The CDR3 has 14 residues. Trimming took off 1 base at V and 1 base at J, with 5 bases between the two ends. TCRdb itself ran the reads through MiXCR, one entry per CDR3 protein. The sample lists hundreds of thousands of distinct CDR3 sequences; about 39% were seen once. This rearrangement joins TRBV7-2 to TRBJ1-5; D is ambiguous. This TCR derives from a human donor in good health (CMV status not recorded). Some clones in this sample may be carry-over from other donors' samples. The material was cultured PBMCs, obtained from culture after CMV antigen stimulation. CDR3 DNA sequence: TGTGCCAGCAGCTTAGTACAGAGCAATCAGCCCCAGCATTTT. Protein product: CASSLVQSNQPQHF. Supplemented by reference TRBV7-2 and TRBJ1-5, the full variable domain reads GAGVSQSPSNKVTEKGKDVELRCDPISGHTALYWYRQSLGQGLEFLIYFQGNSAPDKSGLPSDRFSAERTGGSVSTLTIQRTQQEDSAVYLCASSLVQSNQPQHFGDGTRLSIL.